This TCR beta chain is drawn from a study of blood T cell repertoires in COVID-19. Whole-study context: T cells, B-cell-depleted T cells, or PBMCs supplied cDNA or gDNA.

Germline V gene sequence: CDR1 GTSNPN, CDR2 SVGIG (reference sequence). The V gene lost 2 bases and the J gene lost 3 bases, with 11 bases spanning the gap. The CDR3 spans 13 residues. In the original processing: Counts of nucleated cells, estimated from reference gene primer amplification, were obtained. Sequencing used immunoSEQ multiplex PCR; TCRdb keeps in-frame clones, though not all of them. From that table come the V and J calls and clone size; the DNA was used to work out D and trimming. This table holds around 250,000 clones, 82% found once. This clonotype was sampled from a woman in her late teens or twenties with acute or convalescent COVID-19. Specimen: peripheral blood. The rearrangement links TRBV30 to TRBJ2-7, with D perhaps TRBD1 (7 bases). CDR3 DNA sequence: TGTGCCTGGAGTAGGAGGGGGCGCTACGAGCAGTACTTC. Protein sequence: CAWSRRGRYEQYF.